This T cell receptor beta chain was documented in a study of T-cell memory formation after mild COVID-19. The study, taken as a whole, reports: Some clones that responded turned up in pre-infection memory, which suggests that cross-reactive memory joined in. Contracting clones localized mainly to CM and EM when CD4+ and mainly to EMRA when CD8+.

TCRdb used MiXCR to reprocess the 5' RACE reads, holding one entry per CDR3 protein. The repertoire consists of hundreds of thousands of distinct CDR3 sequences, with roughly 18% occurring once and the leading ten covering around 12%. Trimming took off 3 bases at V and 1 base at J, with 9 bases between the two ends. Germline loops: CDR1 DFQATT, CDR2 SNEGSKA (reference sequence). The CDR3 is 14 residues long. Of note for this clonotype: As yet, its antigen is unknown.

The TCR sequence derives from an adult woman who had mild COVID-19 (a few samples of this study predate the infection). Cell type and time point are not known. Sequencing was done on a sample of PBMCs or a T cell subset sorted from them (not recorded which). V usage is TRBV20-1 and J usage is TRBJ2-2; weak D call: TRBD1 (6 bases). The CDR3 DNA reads TGCAGTGCTAGGTCGGGACAGAACACCGGGGAGCTGTTTTTT. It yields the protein CSARSGQNTGELFF.